These 22 T cell receptor beta chains share one sample of origin, sequenced in a study of blood T cell repertoires in COVID-19. Repertoires were generated with immunoSEQ multiplex PCR, while TCRdb's copy carries only in-frame clones and drops some. The sample carries under 100,000 clones, about three quarters recorded once. Specimen: peripheral blood. The receptors come from a woman aged 80 or older with active or convalescent COVID-19.

V and J are TRBV7-2 and TRBJ2-7; 10 bases map to TRBD1. This CDR3 is built from 14 residues. V was pared by 5 bases and J by 6 bases, with 7 bases of the junction left unmatched. The germline V gene has CDR1 SGHTA and CDR2 FQGNSA. The CDR3 nucleotides are TGTGCCAGCAGCCCACCCGGGACAGGGGTCGAGCAGTACTTC. Translation: CASSPPGTGVEQYF.

This clone was counted a few times. The V call is TRBV7-2, the J call TRBJ1-2; 7 bases map to TRBD1. With V trimmed by 2 bases and J by 1 base, 1 base remained unmatched. Germline V gives CDR1 SGHTA, CDR2 FQGNSA. This CDR3 region has 14 residues. The CDR3 nucleotides read TGTGCCAGCAGCTTAAGGGACAGTAACTATGGCTACACCTTC. It translates to CASSLRDSNYGYTF.

Of note for this clone: The same CDR3 also results from other DNA sequences found in this sample. The V and J genes are TRBV30 and TRBJ2-7; a possible D gene is TRBD2 (6 bases). Germline V CDR1 and CDR2: GTSNPN, SVGIG (reference sequence). Trimming cost V 7 bases and J 3 bases, with 7 bases left between them. The CDR3 sequence is 10 residues long. The CDR3: CALGLYEQYF. The CDR3 DNA reads as TGTGCCTTGGGACTCTACGAGCAGTACTTC.

This clone was counted once. The rearrangement joins TRBV18 to TRBJ1-5, with D maybe TRBD1 (5 bases). The CDR3 sequence is 14 residues long. Germline assignment: CDR1 KGHSH and CDR2 LQKENI. V shed 6 bases and J shed 7 bases, with 16 bases lying between them. The CDR3 spells CASSPGRVGQPQHF. DNA of the CDR3: TGTGCCAGCTCTCCCGGCAGGGTCGGACAGCCCCAGCATTTT.

The chain uses TRBV29-1 and TRBJ2-7; TRBD1 aligns across 7 bases. CDR3 size: 12 residues. Germline V CDR1 and CDR2: SQVTM, ANQGSEA. The V segment lost 8 bases and the J segment 3 bases; nucleotides outside the gene matches: 7. The CDR3 coding sequence is TGCAGCCCCGACAGGGTTTACTACGAGCAGTACTTC. Amino acid sequence: CSPDRVYYEQYF.

J is TRBJ2-5 and V is TRBV25-1; D is possibly TRBD1 (5 bases). The CDR3 covers 16 residues. Germline V gene data show CDR1 as MGHDK and CDR2 as SYGVNS. V was shortened by 2 bases and J by 3 bases, with 16 bases between the two germline ends. CDR3 nucleotide sequence: TGTGCCAGCAGTGAAGGGTCAGGGAAAGAAAAAGAGACCCAGTACTTC. Its protein product is CASSEGSGKEKETQYF.

The chain has TRBV7-9 and TRBJ1-1, with a tentative D call TRBD1 (5 bases). Germline lookup yields CDR1 SEHNR and CDR2 FQNEAQ (reference sequence). The CDR3 is 15 amino acids. Trimming took off 5 bases at V and 4 bases at J, with 17 bases between the two ends. This CDR3 reads CASSRGGGVGTEAFF. The CDR3 DNA reads as TGTGCCAGCAGCCGCGGGGGGGGTGTGGGCACTGAAGCTTTCTTT.

The chain links TRBV30 to TRBJ1-4; 9 nucleotides align to TRBD1. Losses at the gene ends were 4 bases for V and 7 bases for J; bases not matched to a gene: 19. Germline values: CDR1 GTSNPN, CDR2 SVGIG (reference sequence). The CDR3 is 18 residues long. The CDR3 is CAWTLEGTGSTTGEKLFF. The CDR3 region has the DNA TGTGCCTGGACCCTGGAGGGGACAGGGTCCACAACGGGTGAAAAACTGTTTTTT.

V gene TRBV27 combines with J gene TRBJ1-6; D remains unclear. This CDR3 has 16 amino acids. Germline CDR1 reads MNHEY; CDR2 reads SMNVEV (reference sequence). The V and J ends lost 7 bases and 7 bases respectively, with 20 bases between them. Written as DNA, the CDR3 is TGTGCCAGCAAAACCCTAACCAGGTCGGCGAATTCACCCCTCCACTTT. Encoded protein: CASKTLTRSANSPLHF.

V gene TRBV28 combines with J gene TRBJ2-2; 10 bases line up with TRBD1. This CDR3 is built from 14 residues. Looked up from germline, CDR1 is MDHEN and CDR2 is SYDVKM. V lost 6 bases and J lost 5; bases outside the gene matches: 3. The CDR3 spells CASRTDRGTGELFF. The CDR3, as DNA: TGTGCCAGCAGAACGGACAGGGGGACCGGGGAGCTGTTTTTT.

This clone was seen a few times. V usage is TRBV12-3 or TRBV12-4 and J usage is TRBJ1-6; D gene unclear. The CDR3 extends over 13 amino acids. V shed 1 base and J shed 11 bases, with 9 bases lying between them. The CDR3 protein is CASSLGGSPPLHF. CDR3 coding DNA: TGTGCCAGCAGTTTAGGAGGGTCCCCACCCCTCCACTTT.

V gene TRBV30 combines with J gene TRBJ2-2, with TRBD1 matching over 10 bases. The junction had 8 bases not matched to a gene; V was cut back by 3 bases and J by 4 bases. The germline V gene has CDR1 GTSNPN and CDR2 SVGIG (reference sequence). The CDR3 is made up of 16 amino acids. The CDR3 sequence: CAWSAFRTGGTGELFF. Written as DNA, the CDR3 is TGTGCCTGGAGCGCATTTCGGACAGGGGGCACCGGGGAGCTGTTTTTT.

The rearrangement joins TRBV4-3 to TRBJ2-6; D call uncertain. This CDR3 is built from 15 residues. Trimming shortened V by 0 bases and J by 0 bases, and 3 bases separated the two germline ends. Germline lookup yields CDR1 LGHNA and CDR2 YSLEER. CDR3 sequence reads: CASSQDSSGANVLTF. CDR3 DNA sequence: TGCGCCAGCAGCCAAGACAGCTCTGGGGCCAACGTCCTGACTTTC.

This chain connects TRBV3-1 (or the pseudogene TRBV3-2) to TRBJ2-2, with D unresolved. The V and J ends lost 5 bases and 7 bases respectively, with 14 bases between them. Germline loops: CDR1 LGHDT, CDR2 YNNKEL (reference sequence). This CDR3 spans 14 amino acids. CDR3: CASSDLRRGGELFF. The CDR3 DNA follows: TGTGCCAGCAGCGACTTAAGGCGAGGCGGGGAGCTGTTTTTT.

The chain joins TRBV3-1 (or the pseudogene TRBV3-2) to TRBJ1-1; D gene unclear. This CDR3 is built from 15 residues. Trimming took 4 bases from V and 2 from J, leaving 14 bases between them. Germline loops: CDR1 LGHDT, CDR2 YNNKEL (reference sequence). CDR3 residues: CASSPPRLPNTEAFF. CDR3 sequence (DNA): TGTGCCAGCAGCCCACCTAGACTGCCAAACACTGAAGCTTTCTTT.

This chain joins TRBV6-5 and TRBJ2-7, with D possibly being TRBD1 (6 bases). V lost 5 bases and J 0 bases, leaving 11 bases between the germline ends. This CDR3 comprises 14 residues. Germline CDR1 MNHEY, CDR2 SVGAGI. CDR3 sequence: CASSPDRISYEQYF. CDR3 DNA sequence: TGTGCCAGCAGTCCAGACAGGATCTCCTACGAGCAGTACTTC.

V gene TRBV7-2 combines with J gene TRBJ1-6; TRBD1 matches at 9 bases. V was pared by 3 bases and J by 10 bases, with 7 bases of the junction left unmatched. The CDR3 is made up of 15 amino acids. Germline V gene sequence: CDR1 SGHTA, CDR2 FQGNSA. The CDR3 loop is CASSFPGQGSSPLHF. In nucleotides, the CDR3 is TGTGCCAGCAGCTTTCCGGGACAGGGATCCTCACCCCTCCACTTT.

This rearrangement joins TRBV5-1 to TRBJ1-2; TRBD1 matches at 7 bases. The CDR3 contains 17 residues. Germline V gives CDR1 SGHRS, CDR2 YFSETQ. The J segment lost 8 bases and the V segment lost 2 bases, leaving 18 bases of the junction unmatched. In DNA form, the CDR3 reads TGCGCCAGCAGCTTTACCGGGACAGCGATTCGTAGGGACGGCTACACCTTC. It is translated as CASSFTGTAIRRDGYTF.

This chain connects TRBV28 to TRBJ1-2; 8 bases map to TRBD1. The CDR3 sequence is 14 residues long. CDR1 is MDHEN and CDR2 is SYDVKM in the germline V gene. J gave up 8 bases and V 3 bases, and 8 bases lay outside the gene matches. CDR3 nucleotide sequence: TGTGCCAGCAGTTTTACAGGGGGTAAATTGGGCTACACCTTC. This codes for CASSFTGGKLGYTF.

The chain recombines TRBV10-3 with TRBJ2-3, with D possibly being TRBD1 (6 bases). Trimming left V 7 bases short and J 2 bases short, with 10 bases between. CDR1 is ENHRY and CDR2 is SYGVKD in the germline V gene. The CDR3 has 13 residues. In nucleotides, the CDR3 is TGTGCCATCACGGTGGGGGCCACAGATACGCAGTATTTT. This codes for CAITVGATDTQYF.

V is TRBV24-1 and J is TRBJ1-5; TRBD1 matches at 8 bases. The length of the CDR3 is 14 residues. Germline V CDR1 and CDR2: KGHDR, SFDVKD. Trimming cost V 3 bases and J 5 bases; bases outside gene matches: 2. The CDR3 DNA reads TGTGCCACCAGTGATCAGGGGGCTGATCAGCCCCAGCATTTT. It codes for CATSDQGADQPQHF.

In DNA, the CDR3 is TGTGCCAGTAGTATAGGAGTGGGAGTTGGCGGCAATCAGCCCCAGCATTTT. Translation gives CASSIGVGVGGNQPQHF. This chain uses TRBV19 with TRBJ1-5; D gene uncertain. The CDR3 length is 17 residues. V lost 1 base and J 2 bases, leaving 15 bases between the germline ends. Germline V gene data show CDR1 as LNHDA and CDR2 as SQIVND (reference sequence).